These 26 T cell receptor beta chains were all obtained from the same sample, sequenced in a study of cytomegalovirus exposure and HLA in healthy donors. Libraries were prepared by immunoSEQ multiplex PCR; TCRdb keeps only in-frame clonotypes and omits some of them. The sample includes 150,000 or so clones, 87% of them seen just once. Sequenced material: PBMCs. These receptors all come from a woman aged 30 to 39 in good health and CMV-seronegative.

Note on this clone: One end of the junction varies from germline; a read error may be responsible. The chain links TRBV2 to TRBJ1-3; D not certain. Germline values: CDR1 SNHLY, CDR2 FYNNEI. The CDR3 extends over 15 amino acids. DNA of the CDR3: TGTGCCAGCAGAGAAGGGAGTACCTCTGGAAACACCATATATTTT. Translation gives CASREGSTSGNTIYF.

The chain recombines TRBV27 with TRBJ2-3; 7 nucleotides agree with TRBD1. CDR3 length: 13 amino acids. The ends lost 11 bases at V and 2 bases at J; junction bases unmatched: 7. The germline CDR1 and CDR2 sequences are MNHEY and SMNVEV (reference sequence). This CDR3 is CACSRGPTDTQYF. For the CDR3, the DNA is TGTGCCTGTTCTAGGGGGCCCACAGATACGCAGTATTTT.

The V call is TRBV7-2, the J call TRBJ2-7; D may be TRBD2 (6 bases). Germline assignment: CDR1 SGHTA and CDR2 FQGNSA. V was pared by 5 bases and J by 7 bases, with 15 bases between. The CDR3 has 13 amino acids. This chain's CDR3 is CASSPRSAGEQYF. The CDR3 DNA follows: TGTGCCAGCAGCCCTAGATCGGCGGGGGAGCAGTACTTC.

This clone was seen more than once but under ten times. The chain combines TRBV30 with TRBJ1-4, with D tentatively TRBD1 (6 bases). This CDR3 is 14 amino acids long. Germline V lookup: CDR1 GTSNPN, CDR2 SVGIG (reference sequence). V shed 2 bases and J shed 3 bases, with 10 bases lying between them. Here the CDR3 reads CAWSLDRPNEKLFF. As DNA, the CDR3 is TGTGCCTGGAGTTTGGACAGACCTAATGAAAAACTGTTTTTT.

The chain joins TRBV11-3 to TRBJ2-3; TRBD1 matches at 9 bases. CDR3 size: 16 residues. The germline gives CDR1 SGHNT, CDR2 YENEEA. V dropped 1 base and J dropped 8; count of bases not matched to a gene: 10. DNA of the CDR3: TGTGCCAGCAGCTTAGGGGGGACAGGGAGGATAACTACGCAGTATTTT. It specifies CASSLGGTGRITTQYF.

This sequence joins TRBV5-4 and TRBJ1-6; TRBD1 aligns across 10 bases. CDR1 and CDR2 from the germline V gene are SGHNT and YYREEE (reference sequence). The CDR3 has 15 amino acids. V shed 0 bases and J 7 bases; nucleotides not matched to a gene: 1. The chain's CDR3 is CASSLGQGANSPLHF. DNA of the CDR3: TGTGCCAGCAGCTTGGGACAGGGGGCGAATTCACCCCTCCACTTT.

V is TRBV4-1 and J is TRBJ2-7; D may be TRBD1 (6 bases). Trimming removed 5 bases from V and 0 bases from J, with 26 bases in between. Germline values: CDR1 MGHRA, CDR2 YSYEKL. The CDR3 length is 19 residues. CDR3 sequence reads: CASSSILPLTGSSSYEQYF. Here the CDR3 DNA reads TGCGCCAGCAGCTCAATTCTCCCATTAACAGGGTCCAGCTCCTACGAGCAGTACTTC.

J is TRBJ2-3 and V is TRBV6-1; D might be TRBD1 (6 bases). In germline, CDR1 is MNHNS, CDR2 SASEGT. The V end was cut by 4 bases, the J end by 2 bases, with 13 bases between. CDR3 size: 15 residues. CDR3 residues: CASSVVRGITDTQYF. In nucleotides, the CDR3 is TGTGCCAGCAGTGTGGTGAGGGGGATCACAGATACGCAGTATTTT.

This clone was seen once. The J gene is TRBJ2-5, the V gene TRBV4-1; 7 bases fit TRBD2. Unmatched junction bases numbered 8, after V lost 0 bases and J lost 7 bases. Germline V gene data show CDR1 as MGHRA and CDR2 as YSYEKL. The CDR3 totals 15 residues. The CDR3 coding sequence is TGCGCCAGCAGCCAAGAGTGGGGGGGGTCCGGGACCCAGTACTTC. It yields the protein CASSQEWGGSGTQYF.

The V gene is TRBV30, the J gene TRBJ2-6; no clear D gene. There are 16 residues in the CDR3. Germline V gives CDR1 GTSNPN, CDR2 SVGIG (reference sequence). V was clipped by 3 bases and J by 0 bases, with 12 bases between them. The CDR3 is CAWRTHSLSGANVLTF. CDR3 DNA: TGTGCCTGGAGAACGCACAGCCTCTCTGGGGCCAACGTCCTGACTTTC.

The genes are TRBV2 and TRBJ2-2, with TRBD2 as a possible D gene (7 bases). The CDR3 consists of 13 residues. Looked up from germline, CDR1 is SNHLY and CDR2 is FYNNEI. Trimming pared 7 bases from V and 5 bases from J, leaving 11 bases between. CDR3 nucleotide sequence: TGTGCCAGCACACGGGGGGCTACCGGGGAGCTGTTTTTT. It codes for CASTRGATGELFF.

The chain has TRBV5-1 and TRBJ2-1, with 10 bases aligning to TRBD2. Germline V CDR1 and CDR2: SGHRS, YFSETQ. The CDR3 loop spans 18 amino acids. Trimming at V came to 2 bases and at J to 0 bases, leaving 8 bases not matched to a gene. CDR3 sequence (DNA): TGCGCCAGCAGCTTAGTGCTAGCGGGGGTTAGCTCCTACAATGAGCAGTTCTTC. This sequence encodes CASSLVLAGVSSYNEQFF.

V and J are TRBV6-5 and TRBJ2-3; D might be TRBD1 (5 bases). The V end was cut by 2 bases, the J end by 5 bases, with 14 bases between. The CDR3 is 15 residues long. CDR1 MNHEY and CDR2 SVGAGI come from the germline V gene. DNA of the CDR3: TGTGCCAGCAGTTACATGGGGCCCGGTCTAGATACGCAGTATTTT. Encoded protein: CASSYMGPGLDTQYF.

The CDR3 loop reads CASSPQQGSGANVLTF. DNA for the CDR3: TGTGCCAGCAGCCCGCAACAGGGATCAGGGGCCAACGTCCTGACTTTC. The chain joins TRBV7-9 to TRBJ2-6, with a weak D call TRBD1 (6 bases). The CDR3 is 16 amino acids. The germline CDR1 and CDR2 sequences are SEHNR and FQNEAQ (reference sequence). The ends were cut back, 5 bases at V and 4 bases at J, with 15 bases in the middle. The full variable domain, in which reference TRBV7-9 and TRBJ2-6 provide the parts outside the CDR3, is DTGVSQNPRHKITKRGQNVTFRCDPISEHNRLYWYRQTLGQGPEFLTYFQNEAQLEKSRLLSDRFSAERPKGSFSTLEIQRTEQGDSAMYLCASSPQQGSGANVLTFGAGSRLTVL.

This sequence joins TRBV30 and TRBJ1-1, with 9 positions matching TRBD1. The ends lost 2 bases at V and 4 bases at J; junction bases unmatched: 14. Germline CDR1 is GTSNPN and CDR2 is SVGIG (reference sequence). The CDR3 is made up of 17 amino acids. In DNA form, the CDR3 reads TGTGCCTGGAGTCCCGGGACAGGGATTTCTAAAGGCACTGAAGCTTTCTTT. Translating gives CAWSPGTGISKGTEAFF.

V usage is TRBV5-1 and J usage is TRBJ2-5; 7 bases are shared with TRBD2. The CDR3 loop spans 13 amino acids. Germline assignment: CDR1 SGHRS and CDR2 YFSETQ. With V trimmed by 5 bases and J by 2 bases, 3 bases remained unmatched. The CDR3 DNA sequence: TGCGCCAGCAGTCGGGGGGAGCAAGAGACCCAGTACTTC. Amino acid sequence: CASSRGEQETQYF.

The chain joins TRBV5-4 to TRBJ1-6; possible D gene TRBD1, 6 bases. V lost 1 base, J lost 7 bases, and 18 bases lay in between. The germline V gene has CDR1 SGHNT and CDR2 YYREEE (reference sequence). The CDR3 totals 17 residues. The CDR3 sequence is CASSLYLGRGWNSPLHF. CDR3 nucleotide sequence: TGTGCCAGCAGCTTGTATCTGGGCAGGGGATGGAATTCACCCCTCCACTTT.

The rearrangement joins TRBV9 to TRBJ2-3; TRBD2 is a possible D gene (5 bases). The germline V gene has CDR1 SGDLS and CDR2 YYNGEE. V lost 0 bases to trimming and J lost 0 bases, with 14 bases between them. The CDR3 runs to 17 residues. The chain's CDR3 is CASSVGVSGISTDTQYF. The CDR3 nucleotides are TGTGCCAGCAGCGTAGGGGTATCGGGGATCAGCACAGATACGCAGTATTTT.

V usage is TRBV4-2 and J usage is TRBJ2-3, with 7 nucleotides matching TRBD2. The junction had 13 bases not matched to a gene; V was cut back by 4 bases and J by 3 bases. There are 17 residues in the CDR3. The germline gives CDR1 LGHNA, CDR2 YNFKEQ. The CDR3 nucleotides read TGTGCCAGCAGCCCAAAGCGGGGCCCGCAACTGACAGATACGCAGTATTTT. This translates into CASSPKRGPQLTDTQYF.

The chain employs TRBV6-1 and TRBJ1-6; D is perhaps TRBD1 (5 bases). Trimming stripped 3 bases from V and 10 bases from J, with 13 bases between. This CDR3 is 14 amino acids long. CDR1 is MNHNS, CDR2 SASEGT, per germline. CDR3 nucleotide sequence: TGTGCCAGCAGTGAGGCGGGGGAACGCTCACCCCTCCACTTT. This encodes CASSEAGERSPLHF.

The V call is TRBV19, the J call TRBJ2-7; TRBD2 aligns across 10 bases. The CDR3 is 16 amino acids. Germline V CDR1 and CDR2: LNHDA, SQIVND (reference sequence). V shed 3 bases, J shed 3 bases, and the junction held 8 bases outside the gene matches. CDR3 loop: CASSMAAGGRLYEQYF. In DNA form, the CDR3 reads TGTGCCAGTAGTATGGCAGCGGGGGGGCGACTCTACGAGCAGTACTTC.

This chain joins TRBV5-4 and TRBJ2-3; 11 nucleotides agree with TRBD2. CDR1 and CDR2 (germline): SGHNT, YYREEE (reference sequence). The CDR3 consists of 17 residues. The V and J ends lost 4 bases and 1 base, in that order; junction bases with no gene match: 8. CDR3 amino acids: CASSTGLAVFGTDTQYF. CDR3 in DNA: TGTGCCAGCAGCACGGGACTAGCGGTCTTTGGCACAGATACGCAGTATTTT.

V and J are TRBV6-5 and TRBJ2-1, with a weak D call TRBD2 (6 bases). From germline, CDR1 is MNHEY and CDR2 SVGAGI. The CDR3 length is 15 residues. The germline V and J ends were trimmed by 5 bases and 6 bases, with 17 bases remaining between them. The CDR3 region has the DNA TGTGCCAGCAGTGTACGGGGGATTACACGCAATGAGCAGTTCTTC. The encoded protein is CASSVRGITRNEQFF.

The V call is TRBV2, the J call TRBJ1-2; D is ambiguous. Germline CDR1 and CDR2: SNHLY and FYNNEI. V lost 6 bases and J 4 bases, leaving 6 bases between the germline ends. The CDR3 contains 11 residues. The CDR3 region has the DNA TGTGCCAGCAGAGAGTCCTATGGCTACACCTTC. Translated, it gives CASRESYGYTF.

This rearrangement joins TRBV6-5 to TRBJ2-5; 7 bases agree with TRBD2. Germline V gene sequence: CDR1 MNHEY, CDR2 SVGAGI. Losses at the gene ends were 6 bases for V and 3 bases for J; bases not matched to a gene: 4. This CDR3 has 13 residues. The CDR3 sequence is CASSPRGEETQYF. Here the CDR3 DNA reads TGTGCCAGCAGCCCCCGGGGGGAAGAGACCCAGTACTTC.

The V call is TRBV5-1, the J call TRBJ1-6; no firm D call. In germline, CDR1 is SGHRS, CDR2 YFSETQ. The V gene lost 0 bases and the J gene lost 6 bases, with 13 bases spanning the gap. CDR3 length equals 16 residues. The CDR3 nucleotides are TGCGCCAGCAGCTTGGATAGTCAGGTCCTTAATTCACCCCTCCACTTT. Amino acids: CASSLDSQVLNSPLHF.